These 19 T cell receptor beta chains were sequenced from one sample in a study of blood T cell repertoires in COVID-19 (dated by TCRdb to the early 2020s). The library was made by the immunoSEQ multiplex PCR assay. TCRdb took over this immuneACCESS table, retaining in-frame rearrangements with V and J assigned. Such tables are incomplete; in checked studies, under half of the missing clones stem from an unresolved V gene, and the remainder is unexplained. This sample holds some 100,000 clones; approximately 86% were observed only once. The top ten clonotypes cover over 9% of the sample. Sequenced: peripheral blood. The receptors stem from a man aged 45 to 65 with acute or convalescent COVID-19.

The chain employs TRBV5-1 and TRBJ2-7; 9 nucleotides align to TRBD2. Trimming removed 2 bases from V and 4 bases from J; junction bases left unmatched: 4. Germline V gene lookup returns CDR1 SGHRS and CDR2 YFSETQ. This CDR3 comprises 14 residues. The CDR3 protein is CASSFGTSMYEQYF. CDR3 in DNA: TGCGCCAGCAGCTTCGGGACTAGCATGTACGAGCAGTACTTC.

The V call is TRBV7-6, the J call TRBJ2-3, with 10 bases fitting TRBD1. The CDR3 runs to 17 residues. With 4 bases clipped from V and 3 bases from J, the junction kept 10 bases outside the gene matches. CDR1 is SGHVS, CDR2 FNYEAQ, per germline. The CDR3 sequence is CASSSPGGTGVTDTQYF. In nucleotides, the CDR3 is TGTGCCAGCAGCTCGCCGGGGGGGACAGGGGTGACAGATACGCAGTATTTT.

The chain links TRBV2 to TRBJ1-5; 10 bases align to TRBD1. This CDR3 comprises 15 residues. CDR1 and CDR2 (germline): SNHLY, FYNNEI. V trimming: 5 bases; J trimming: 3 bases; junction bases outside the gene matches: 4. The CDR3 nucleotides read TGTGCCAGCAGTCGACAGGGGGCCGACAATCAGCCCCAGCATTTT. Its protein is CASSRQGADNQPQHF.

The rearrangement links TRBV5-1 to TRBJ2-7; 8 positions match TRBD1. The CDR3 totals 14 residues. V was clipped by 5 bases and J by 2 bases; unmatched bases: 6. Germline-derived CDR1 and CDR2 are SGHRS and YFSETQ. CDR3 sequence reads: CASSPDREPYEQYF. CDR3 DNA sequence: TGCGCCAGCAGTCCGGACAGGGAACCCTACGAGCAGTACTTC.

The rearrangement links TRBV7-8 to TRBJ1-1; D is unclear. Trimming left V 2 bases short and J 1 base short, with 5 bases between. Germline V gene lookup returns CDR1 SGHVS and CDR2 FQNEAQ. This CDR3 is built from 13 residues. For the CDR3, the DNA is TGTGCCAGCAGCTTATACGGGAACACTGAAGCTTTCTTT. Protein sequence: CASSLYGNTEAFF.

This clone was picked up a small number of times. The V and J genes are TRBV30 and TRBJ2-2, with TRBD2 identical over 7 bases. CDR3 length: 15 residues. V gave up 1 base and J gave up 4 bases; unmatched junction bases: 6. CDR1 is GTSNPN and CDR2 is SVGIG in the germline V gene (reference sequence). The CDR3 is CAWSDGTTGTGELFF. The DNA of the CDR3 is TGTGCCTGGAGTGACGGGACTACCGGCACCGGGGAGCTGTTTTTT.

The chain uses TRBV3-1 (or the pseudogene TRBV3-2) and TRBJ2-7; D is perhaps TRBD1 (6 bases). The V and J ends lost 1 base and 3 bases respectively, with 10 bases between them. Germline V gene data show CDR1 as LGHDT and CDR2 as YNNKEL (reference sequence). The CDR3 covers 14 residues. CDR3 sequence: CASSQGNRVYEQYF. In nucleotides, the CDR3 is TGTGCCAGCAGCCAAGGCAACAGGGTCTACGAGCAGTACTTC.

The chain couples TRBV6-6 to TRBJ1-2; tentatively, D is TRBD1 (5 bases). The CDR3 extends over 15 amino acids. V was clipped by 5 bases and J by 4 bases, with 17 bases between them. Germline V gene data show CDR1 as MNHNY and CDR2 as SVGAGI (reference sequence). The CDR3: CASSLLAGDGYGYTF. CDR3 bases: TGTGCCAGCAGTCTCTTGGCGGGGGATGGCTATGGCTACACCTTC.

The V gene is TRBV2, the J gene TRBJ1-5, with D possibly being TRBD1 (5 bases). In germline, CDR1 is SNHLY, CDR2 FYNNEI. Trimming removed 1 base from V and 3 bases from J, with 13 bases in between. The CDR3 is made up of 16 amino acids. CDR3 sequence reads: CASSEGPTDFNQPQHF. For the CDR3, the DNA is TGTGCCAGCAGTGAAGGACCGACAGACTTCAATCAGCCCCAGCATTTT.

This chain joins TRBV29-1 and TRBJ2-1; 7 nucleotides agree with TRBD2. The germline gives CDR1 SQVTM, CDR2 ANQGSEA. The CDR3 runs 12 residues. J gave up 6 bases and V 8 bases, and 7 bases lay outside the gene matches. CDR3 loop: CSFITSANEQFF. CDR3 in DNA: TGCAGCTTCATAACTAGCGCCAATGAGCAGTTCTTC.

The chain employs TRBV18 and TRBJ1-5; D call uncertain. V gave up 3 bases and J gave up 2 bases, with 11 bases separating them. CDR1 and CDR2 (germline): KGHSH, LQKENI. The CDR3 totals 15 residues. CDR3 protein: CASSPFSGGNQPQHF. CDR3 nucleotide sequence: TGTGCCAGCTCACCCTTCAGCGGGGGCAATCAGCCCCAGCATTTT.

This rearrangement joins TRBV3-1 (or the pseudogene TRBV3-2) to TRBJ2-1; TRBD2 matches 13 bases. With V trimmed by 4 bases and J by 7 bases, 4 bases remained unmatched. This CDR3 region has 15 residues. Germline CDR1 is LGHDT and CDR2 is YNNKEL (reference sequence). The CDR3 bases are TGTGCCAGCAGCCCAGGACTAGCGGGAGTTAATGAGCAGTTCTTC. This sequence encodes CASSPGLAGVNEQFF.

The chain combines TRBV7-2 with TRBJ2-1; TRBD2 aligns across 16 bases. Germline V CDR1 and CDR2: SGHTA, FQGNSA. The V segment lost 4 bases and the J segment 2 bases; nucleotides outside the gene matches: 5. This CDR3 spans 18 amino acids. CDR3 amino acids: CASSSGLAGGPPYNEQFF. DNA of the CDR3: TGTGCCAGCAGCTCGGGACTAGCGGGAGGGCCCCCCTACAATGAGCAGTTCTTC.

The genes are TRBV7-9 and TRBJ1-1; D call uncertain. The V gene's germline CDR1 is SEHNR and CDR2 FQNEAQ (reference sequence). The CDR3 runs 13 residues. Trimming left V 5 bases short and J 3 bases short, with 10 bases between. The CDR3 reads CASSPVSDTEAFF. DNA of the CDR3: TGTGCCAGCAGCCCGGTATCGGACACTGAAGCTTTCTTT.

The chain uses TRBV10-3 and TRBJ2-1; 10 nucleotides match TRBD2. V shed 0 bases and J 3 bases; nucleotides not matched to a gene: 11. The V gene's germline CDR1 is ENHRY and CDR2 SYGVKD. CDR3 length: 19 amino acids. CDR3: CAISESQGVSGRNYNEQFF. The CDR3 region has the DNA TGTGCCATCAGTGAGTCGCAGGGGGTTAGCGGGAGGAACTACAATGAGCAGTTCTTC.

This chain joins TRBV5-1 and TRBJ2-3; 7 positions agree with TRBD1. V was clipped by 4 bases and J by 6 bases; unmatched bases: 14. Germline V gene sequence: CDR1 SGHRS, CDR2 YFSETQ. The length of the CDR3 is 16 residues. CDR3 nucleotide sequence: TGCGCCAGCAGCCTGGCCAGGGGGTCCGGACTGGATACGCAGTATTTT. It specifies CASSLARGSGLDTQYF.

This clone was detected only once. The chain uses TRBV5-1 and TRBJ2-7, with a possible D match to TRBD2 (5 bases). Germline loops: CDR1 SGHRS, CDR2 YFSETQ. Trimming pared 4 bases from V and 7 bases from J, leaving 21 bases between. This CDR3 contains 15 residues. The CDR3 nucleotides read TGCGCCAGCAGCCCGAGGGCGGTTGCCTCTTGGGAGCAGTACTTC. This encodes CASSPRAVASWEQYF.

The rearrangement joins TRBV4-1 to TRBJ1-1; weak D call: TRBD1 (6 bases). With 4 bases removed from V and 3 bases from J, the gap between germline ends came to 18 bases. The CDR3 covers 16 residues. Germline CDR1 is MGHRA and CDR2 is YSYEKL. CDR3 nucleotide sequence: TGCGCCAGCAGCCCAGGGACACAACAGGGCTACACTGAAGCTTTCTTT. Translating gives CASSPGTQQGYTEAFF.

This chain links TRBV12-3 or TRBV12-4 with TRBJ2-5; D may be TRBD1 (6 bases). The germline V and J ends were trimmed by 6 bases and 2 bases, with 7 bases remaining between them. CDR3 size: 12 residues. CDR3 sequence (DNA): TGTGCCAGCAGGGACAGTCAAGAGACCCAGTACTTC. Its protein product is CASRDSQETQYF.